Below, one T cell receptor (beta chain) is given with its context. Clones were sequenced by immunoSEQ multiplex PCR, and TCRdb holds only the in-frame ones, with some missing. Of about 55,000 clones in the sample, about nine tenths were seen once. This record belongs to a study of T cell changes during pregnancy in multiple sclerosis. The CDR3 is 14 amino acids. The J segment lost 5 bases and the V segment lost 4 bases, leaving 7 bases of the junction unmatched. V usage is TRBV5-3 and J usage is TRBJ2-7; 9 bases map to TRBD1. TRBV5-3 is reported as an ORF; its role is uncertain. The input for sequencing was CD4+ T cells from peripheral blood mononuclear cells, taken in the first trimester of pregnancy. The sequence was collected from a female donor with multiple sclerosis, enrolled in a pregnancy study. CDR3 nucleotides: TGTGCCAGAAGCGGCCGGGACAGGGTCCACGAGCAGTACTTC. This codes for CARSGRDRVHEQYF.